The sequence of this T cell receptor beta chain was determined in a study of CD8 T cells in Susac syndrome. Study in general: Patients with Susac syndrome were therapy-naive, taking corticosteroids, with some also receiving intravenous immunoglobulin, or taking intravenous immunoglobulin alone at the time their blood was drawn.

In germline, CDR1 is SGDLS, CDR2 YYNGEE. The CDR3 sequence is 16 residues long. With 0 bases clipped from V and 6 bases from J, the junction kept 6 bases outside the gene matches. This clonotype has a single count. Diagnostic criteria defined recently for definite or probable disease were met by the Susac syndrome patients. TEMRA cells were FACS-enriched and CD8+ and CD4+ T cells negatively isolated. It was with random hexamers that roughly 0.45 to 1 ug RNA was reverse transcribed. TCRdb re-called the immunoSEQ multiplex PCR reads through MiXCR, storing one row per CDR3 protein. The sample records 150,000 or so distinct CDR3 sequences, approximately 94% being singletons.

The chain links TRBV9 to TRBJ2-1, with 10 bases fitting TRBD2. The TCR comes from a human donor with Susac syndrome. The sample comprised CD4+ T cells from PBMCs. DNA of the CDR3: TGTGCCAGCAGCGTAGGGGTAGCGGGAGGACTCAATGAGCAGTTCTTC. As protein: CASSVGVAGGLNEQFF.